This record covers a single T cell receptor beta chain. Its antigen is still unknown. Base qualities are not provided; no much larger clone lies one nucleotide away. These data come from a study of graft-versus-host responses after intestinal transplantation (dated by TCRdb to about 2021). Background on the whole study: The transplants that recipients received were multivisceral, liver-intestinal, or isolated intestinal. Donor T cell macrochimerism was defined as a peak of at least 4% donor T cells among recipient peripheral blood mononuclear cells. Alloreactive clones were identified by sequencing pre-transplant mixed lymphocyte reaction products and comparing them with unstimulated pre-transplant donor and recipient T cells. Every recipient was given anti-thymocyte globulin induction, followed by around three years of maintenance tacrolimus and steroids. Of the 20 to 25 intestinal transplant recipients enrolled in the cohort, one of whom was a retransplant, a few patients without pretransplant specimens were excluded. After intestinal transplantation, graft-versus-host and host-versus-graft alloreactive T cell clones in the graft, circulation and bone marrow were tracked using bulk TCR-beta CDR3 sequencing. Rather than going through the commercial service, samples from a few later patients were sequenced in-house on an Illumina MiSeq and processed with MiXCR. Broader findings and caveats from the paper: GvH clones turned up in recipient bone marrow, with some appearing earlier in ileal mucosa or blood, a pattern consistent with an intestinal mucosal origin. In the allografts of patients with donor T cell macrochimerism, GvH to HvG T cell clonal ratios were high. Conclusions were limited by the relatively low number and heterogeneity of intestinal transplant patients. Early after transplant, peak levels of circulating GvH clones were associated with declines in HvG clones.

The germline V and J ends show losses of 4 bases and 4 bases respectively, and no gene match explains 5 bases of the junction. Reading the germline V gene (reference sequence) gives CDR1 SGHAT and CDR2 FQDESV. Counted from cysteine to phenylalanine, this CDR3 has 17 amino acids. Only the CDR3 part of the read is kept: 51 bases, read in frame from the first base. The time point label for this specimen denotes: cells obtained before transplantation from donor or recipient. CD3+CD4+ and CD3+CD8+ populations were FACS-sorted from unstimulated pre-transplant donor and recipient cells taken from spleen or lymph nodes. Libraries were prepared through the immunoSEQ multiplex PCR assay. In most patients, genomic DNA was isolated using the Qiagen DNeasy Blood and Tissue Kit and sent frozen to Adaptive Biotechnologies for TCR sequencing. Adaptive Biotechnologies carried out high-throughput TCR-beta CDR3 sequencing of genomic DNA for most patients. The authors processed their data as follows. Adaptive's ImmunoSEQ software was the source of the TCR sequencing data for roughly 19 patients, while a few other patients were processed with MiXCR and VDJtools. CD4 versus CD8 sorting errors were corrected by removing sequences found in both subsets at a frequency ratio below 5:1. Because the origin of CDR3 nucleotide sequences shared between donor and recipient could not be assigned, those sequences were removed. To be classed as alloreactive, a clone needed at least 2-fold expansion over unstimulated cells and a minimum CFSE-low frequency of 0.002% (template counts) or 0.001% (read counts). A clone was considered mappable if detected in the sequenced pre-transplant spleen, lymph node, or MLR CFSE-low populations of the donor or recipient. Cumulative frequency of alloreactive clones was calculated as a percentage of all sequences weighted by copy number. TCRdb re-hosts the immuneACCESS table, in-frame sequences only. Its copies lack some clones; in the studies checked, an unresolved V gene accounts for under half of them, and the cause for the rest is not known. V and J calls plus clone size are reproduced from that table; the DNA served to infer D and trimming. For this sample there are about 47,000 clones; around 95% appear just once. The ten largest make up under 0.25% of the sample.

The sequencing here drew on unstimulated CD8+ T cells sorted from spleen or lymph node cells, taken before transplant. This clonotype was obtained from a human donor who was the organ donor for an intestinal transplant. Recombination joined TRBV11-1 with TRBJ2-3, with 16 junctional bases fitting TRBD2. The nucleotide sequence reads as follows: TGTGCCAGCAGCTCCGGGACTAGCGGGGGGGCGGCAGATACGCAGTATTTT. It is translated as CASSSGTSGGAADTQYF.